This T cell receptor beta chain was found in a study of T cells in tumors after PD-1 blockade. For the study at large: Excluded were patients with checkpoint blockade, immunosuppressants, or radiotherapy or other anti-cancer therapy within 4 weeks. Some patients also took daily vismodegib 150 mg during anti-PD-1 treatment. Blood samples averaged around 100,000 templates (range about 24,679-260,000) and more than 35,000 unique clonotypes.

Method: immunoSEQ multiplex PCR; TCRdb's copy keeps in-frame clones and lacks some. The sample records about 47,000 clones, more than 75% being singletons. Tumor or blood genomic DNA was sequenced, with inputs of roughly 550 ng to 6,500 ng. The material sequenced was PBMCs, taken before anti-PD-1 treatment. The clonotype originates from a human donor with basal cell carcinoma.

DNA of the CDR3: TGTGCCAGCAGCCCGACAGGGGGGAATTCACCCCTCCACTTT. This encodes CASSPTGGNSPLHF. This chain joins TRBV14 and TRBJ1-6, with TRBD1 identical over 9 bases. V lost 4 bases, J lost 7 bases, and 2 bases stayed unmatched. There are 14 residues in the CDR3. The germline gives CDR1 SGHDN, CDR2 FVKESK. Based on the CDR3 plus reference TRBV14 and TRBJ1-6, the full variable domain is EAGVTQFPSHSVIEKGQTVTLRCDPISGHDNLYWYRRVMGKEIKFLLHFVKESKQDESGMPNNRFLAERTGGTYSTLKVQPAELEDSGVYFCASSPTGGNSPLHFGNGTRLTVT.